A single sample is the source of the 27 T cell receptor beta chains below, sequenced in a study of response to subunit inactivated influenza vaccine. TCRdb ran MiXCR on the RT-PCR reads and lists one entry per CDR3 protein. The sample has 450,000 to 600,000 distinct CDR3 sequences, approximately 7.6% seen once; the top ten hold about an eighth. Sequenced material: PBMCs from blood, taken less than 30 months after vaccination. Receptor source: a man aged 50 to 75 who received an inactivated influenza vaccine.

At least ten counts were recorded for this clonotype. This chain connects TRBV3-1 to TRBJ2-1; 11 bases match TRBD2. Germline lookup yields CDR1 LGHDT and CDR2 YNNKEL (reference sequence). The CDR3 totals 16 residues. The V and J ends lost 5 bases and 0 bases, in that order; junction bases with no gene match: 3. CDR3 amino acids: CASSLLAGDSYNEQFF. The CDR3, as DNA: TGTGCCAGCAGCTTACTAGCGGGGGACTCCTACAATGAGCAGTTCTTC.

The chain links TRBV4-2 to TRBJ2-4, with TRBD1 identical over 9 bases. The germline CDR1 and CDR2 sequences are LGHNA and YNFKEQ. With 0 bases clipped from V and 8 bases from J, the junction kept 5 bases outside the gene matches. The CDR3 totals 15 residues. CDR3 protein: CASSQDWTGADIQYF. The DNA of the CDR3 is TGTGCCAGCAGCCAAGATTGGACAGGGGCGGACATTCAGTACTTC.

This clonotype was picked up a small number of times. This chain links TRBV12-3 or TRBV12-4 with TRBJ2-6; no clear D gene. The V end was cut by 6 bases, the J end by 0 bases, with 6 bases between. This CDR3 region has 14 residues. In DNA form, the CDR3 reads TGTGCCAGCAGCGCAAGCTCTGGGGCCAACGTCCTGACTTTC. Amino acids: CASSASSGANVLTF.

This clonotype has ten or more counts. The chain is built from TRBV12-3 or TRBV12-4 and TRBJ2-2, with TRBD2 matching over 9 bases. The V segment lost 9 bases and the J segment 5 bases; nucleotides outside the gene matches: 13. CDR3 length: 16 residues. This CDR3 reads CASNRPGLARTGELFF. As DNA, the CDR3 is TGTGCCAGTAATAGACCGGGACTAGCTCGGACCGGGGAGCTGTTTTTT.

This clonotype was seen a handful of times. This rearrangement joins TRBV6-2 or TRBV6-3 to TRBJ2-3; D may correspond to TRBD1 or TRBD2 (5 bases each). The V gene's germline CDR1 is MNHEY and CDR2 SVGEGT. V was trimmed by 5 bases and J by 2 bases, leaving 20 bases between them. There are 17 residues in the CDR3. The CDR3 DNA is TGTGCCAGCAGTAACCTGGGACCCCCTCGGCCCACAGATACGCAGTATTTT. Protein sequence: CASSNLGPPRPTDTQYF.

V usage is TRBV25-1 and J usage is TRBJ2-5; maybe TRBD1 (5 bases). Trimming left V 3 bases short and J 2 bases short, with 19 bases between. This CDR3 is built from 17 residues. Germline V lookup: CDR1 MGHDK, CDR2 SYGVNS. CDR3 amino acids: CASSDPIDSRRQETQYF. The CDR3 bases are TGTGCCAGCAGTGACCCTATCGACAGCCGTCGGCAAGAGACCCAGTACTTC.

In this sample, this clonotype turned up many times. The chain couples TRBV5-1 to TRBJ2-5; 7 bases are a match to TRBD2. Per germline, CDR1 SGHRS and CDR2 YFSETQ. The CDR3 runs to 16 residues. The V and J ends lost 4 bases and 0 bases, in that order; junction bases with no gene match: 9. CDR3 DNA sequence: TGCGCCAGCAGCACACCTGGGAGCGGGGACCAAGAGACCCAGTACTTC. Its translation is CASSTPGSGDQETQYF.

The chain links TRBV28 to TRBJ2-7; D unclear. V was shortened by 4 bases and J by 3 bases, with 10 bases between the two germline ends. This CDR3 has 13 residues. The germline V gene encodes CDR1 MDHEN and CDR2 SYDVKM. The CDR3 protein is CASSSSPHYEQYF. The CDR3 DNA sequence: TGTGCCAGCAGTTCCAGTCCCCACTACGAGCAGTACTTC.

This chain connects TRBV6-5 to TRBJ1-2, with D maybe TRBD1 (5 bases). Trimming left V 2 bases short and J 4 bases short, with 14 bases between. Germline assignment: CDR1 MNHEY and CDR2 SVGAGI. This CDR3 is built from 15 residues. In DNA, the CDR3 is TGTGCCAGCAGTTACGAGCAGGACACCGCCTATGGCTACACCTTC. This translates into CASSYEQDTAYGYTF.

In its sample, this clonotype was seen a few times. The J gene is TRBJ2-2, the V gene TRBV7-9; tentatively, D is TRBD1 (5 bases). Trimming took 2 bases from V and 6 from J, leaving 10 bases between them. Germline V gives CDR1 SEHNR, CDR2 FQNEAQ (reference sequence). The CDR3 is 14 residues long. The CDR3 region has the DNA TGTGCCAGCAGCTTACCAACGACAGCCGGGGAGCTGTTTTTT. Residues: CASSLPTTAGELFF.

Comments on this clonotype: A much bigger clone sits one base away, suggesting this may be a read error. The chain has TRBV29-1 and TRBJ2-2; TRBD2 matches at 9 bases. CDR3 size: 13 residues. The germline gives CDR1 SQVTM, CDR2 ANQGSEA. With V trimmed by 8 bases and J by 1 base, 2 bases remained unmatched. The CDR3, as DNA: TGCAGCATGCGGGGGGGGAACACCGGGGAGCTGTTTTTT. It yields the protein CSMRGGNTGELFF.

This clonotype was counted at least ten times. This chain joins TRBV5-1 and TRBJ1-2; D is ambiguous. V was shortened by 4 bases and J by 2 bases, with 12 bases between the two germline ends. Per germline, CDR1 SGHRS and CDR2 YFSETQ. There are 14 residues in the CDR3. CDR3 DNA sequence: TGCGCCAGCAGCCCATCCCCAGGAAACTATGGCTACACCTTC. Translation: CASSPSPGNYGYTF.

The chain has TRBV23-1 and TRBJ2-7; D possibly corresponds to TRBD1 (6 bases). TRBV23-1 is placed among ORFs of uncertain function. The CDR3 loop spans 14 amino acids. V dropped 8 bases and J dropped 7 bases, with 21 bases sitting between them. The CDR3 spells CASGGHRPRGEQYF. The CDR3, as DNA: TGCGCCAGCGGGGGACACCGCCCGAGGGGAGAGCAGTACTTC.

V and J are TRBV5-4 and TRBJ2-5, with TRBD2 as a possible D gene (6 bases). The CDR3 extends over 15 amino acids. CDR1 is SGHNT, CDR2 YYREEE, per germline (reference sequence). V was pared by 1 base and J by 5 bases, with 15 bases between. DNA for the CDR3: TGTGCCAGCAGCTTGAGTGCGGGGCCGGGGGAGACCCAGTACTTC. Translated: CASSLSAGPGETQYF.

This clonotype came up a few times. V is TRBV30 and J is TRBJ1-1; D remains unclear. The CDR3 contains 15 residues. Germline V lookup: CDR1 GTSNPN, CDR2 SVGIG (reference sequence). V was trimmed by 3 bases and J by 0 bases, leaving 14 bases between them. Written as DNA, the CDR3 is TGTGCCTGGAGGGGTTTTGACGGCTTGAACACTGAAGCTTTCTTT. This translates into CAWRGFDGLNTEAFF.

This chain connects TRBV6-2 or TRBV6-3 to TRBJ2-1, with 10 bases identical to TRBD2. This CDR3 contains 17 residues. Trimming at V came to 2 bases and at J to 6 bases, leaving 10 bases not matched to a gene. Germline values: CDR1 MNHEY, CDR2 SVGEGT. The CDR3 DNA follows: TGTGCCAGCAGTTACATAACTAGCGGGGAATACAGCAATGAGCAGTTCTTC. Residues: CASSYITSGEYSNEQFF.

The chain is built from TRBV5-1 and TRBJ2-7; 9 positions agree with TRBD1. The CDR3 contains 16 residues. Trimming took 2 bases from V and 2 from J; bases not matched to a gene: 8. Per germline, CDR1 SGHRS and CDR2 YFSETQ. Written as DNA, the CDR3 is TGCGCCAGCAGCTTTGTAGAGGGACAGGGAACCTACGAGCAGTACTTC. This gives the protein CASSFVEGQGTYEQYF.

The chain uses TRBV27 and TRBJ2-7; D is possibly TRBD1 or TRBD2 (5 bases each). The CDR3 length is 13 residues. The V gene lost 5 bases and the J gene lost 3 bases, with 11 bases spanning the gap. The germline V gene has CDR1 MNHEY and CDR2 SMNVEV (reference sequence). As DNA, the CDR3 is TGTGCCAGCAGTCCTCGGGGCGTCTACGAGCAGTACTTC. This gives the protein CASSPRGVYEQYF.

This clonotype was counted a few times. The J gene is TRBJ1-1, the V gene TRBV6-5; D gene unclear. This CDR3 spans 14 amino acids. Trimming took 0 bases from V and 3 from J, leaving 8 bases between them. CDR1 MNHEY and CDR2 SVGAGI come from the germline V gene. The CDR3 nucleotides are TGTGCCAGCAGTTACTCGATCCGGGACACTGAAGCTTTCTTT. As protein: CASSYSIRDTEAFF.

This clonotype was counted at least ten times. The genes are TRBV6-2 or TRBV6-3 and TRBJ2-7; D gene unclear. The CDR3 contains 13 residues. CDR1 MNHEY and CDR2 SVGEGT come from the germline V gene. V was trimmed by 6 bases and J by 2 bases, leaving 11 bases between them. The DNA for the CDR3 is TGTGCCAGCAGGCCCGGATTGACCTACGAGCAGTACTTC. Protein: CASRPGLTYEQYF.

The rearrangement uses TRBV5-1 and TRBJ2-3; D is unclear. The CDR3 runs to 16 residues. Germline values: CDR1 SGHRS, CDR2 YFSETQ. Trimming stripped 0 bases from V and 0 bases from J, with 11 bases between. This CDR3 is CASSLGAGPSTDTQYF. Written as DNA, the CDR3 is TGCGCCAGCAGCTTGGGGGCAGGTCCGAGCACAGATACGCAGTATTTT.

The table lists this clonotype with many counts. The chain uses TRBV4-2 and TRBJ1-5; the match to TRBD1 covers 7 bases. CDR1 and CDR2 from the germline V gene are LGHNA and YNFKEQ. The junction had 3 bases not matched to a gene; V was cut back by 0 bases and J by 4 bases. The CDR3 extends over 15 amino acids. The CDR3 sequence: CASSQDAGGNQPQHF. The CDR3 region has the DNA TGTGCCAGCAGCCAAGATGCAGGGGGGAATCAGCCCCAGCATTTT.

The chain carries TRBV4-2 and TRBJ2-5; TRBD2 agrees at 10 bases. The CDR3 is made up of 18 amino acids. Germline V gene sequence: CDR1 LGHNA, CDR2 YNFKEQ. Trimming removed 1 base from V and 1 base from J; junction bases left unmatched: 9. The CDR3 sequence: CASSQGLSSGRSQETQYF. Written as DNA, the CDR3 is TGTGCCAGCAGCCAAGGACTGTCTAGCGGGAGATCCCAAGAGACCCAGTACTTC.

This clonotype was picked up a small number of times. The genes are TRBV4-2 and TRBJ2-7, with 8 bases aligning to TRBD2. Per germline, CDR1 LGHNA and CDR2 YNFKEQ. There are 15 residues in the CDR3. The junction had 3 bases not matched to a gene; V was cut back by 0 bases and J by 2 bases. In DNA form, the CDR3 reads TGTGCCAGCAGCCAAGAGGGCGGGAGGACCTACGAGCAGTACTTC. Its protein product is CASSQEGGRTYEQYF.

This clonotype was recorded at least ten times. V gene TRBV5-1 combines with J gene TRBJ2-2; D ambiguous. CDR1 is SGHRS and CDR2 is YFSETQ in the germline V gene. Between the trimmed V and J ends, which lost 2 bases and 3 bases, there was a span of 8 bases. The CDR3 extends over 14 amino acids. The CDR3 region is CASSLSDYTGELFF. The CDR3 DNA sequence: TGCGCCAGCAGCTTATCCGACTACACCGGGGAGCTGTTTTTT.

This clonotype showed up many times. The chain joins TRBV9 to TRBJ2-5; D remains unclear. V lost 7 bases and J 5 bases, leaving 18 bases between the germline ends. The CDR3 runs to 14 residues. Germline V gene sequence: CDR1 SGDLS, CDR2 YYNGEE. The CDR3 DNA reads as TGTGCCAGCGGCGCCGCGTTCCAAGGGGAGACCCAGTACTTC. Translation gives CASGAAFQGETQYF.

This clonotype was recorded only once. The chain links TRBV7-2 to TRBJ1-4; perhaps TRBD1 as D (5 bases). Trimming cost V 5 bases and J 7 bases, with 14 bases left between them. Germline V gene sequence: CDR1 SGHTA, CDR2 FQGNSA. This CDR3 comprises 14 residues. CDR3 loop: CASSRRGVGEKLFF. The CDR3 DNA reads TGTGCCAGCAGCCGCCGGGGGGTTGGTGAAAAACTGTTTTTT.